This TCR beta chain was observed in a study of PD-1 blockade in classical Hodgkin lymphoma. Findings and caveats of the study: Baseline diversity resembling that of newly diagnosed patients was seen in complete responders. Only CD4+ TCR diversity, not CD8+, had risen significantly by C4D1. Whatever underlies the repertoire differences (possibly disease activity or prior therapy) remains undefined.

Sequencing was performed with immunoSEQ multiplex PCR; in TCRdb, only in-frame clones are kept and a portion is missing. The sample holds 84,000 or so clones; around nine tenths are singletons and the top ten take approximately 2.5%. Comment on this clone: Its antigen remains unidentified.

Trimming took off 2 bases at V and 2 bases at J, with 11 bases between the two ends. The CDR3 spans 16 residues. Germline V gene data show CDR1 as SGHRS and CDR2 as YFSETQ. Each patient's relapse followed autologous stem cell transplantation, and brentuximab vedotin exposure varied. J is TRBJ2-6 and V is TRBV5-1; D gene uncertain. The TCR originated in a human donor with classical Hodgkin lymphoma. The sample was peripheral blood mononuclear cells (PBMCs), taken before the second cycle of nivolumab. The CDR3 spells CASSFLGEAGANVLTF. The CDR3 DNA reads TGCGCCAGCAGCTTCCTTGGGGAAGCTGGGGCCAACGTCCTGACTTTC.